A single sample is the source of the 27 T cell receptor beta chains below, sequenced in a study of beta chain features in type 1 diabetes. Sequenced material consisted of expressed TCRB transcripts (all of the isolated RNA was reverse transcribed). The assay was immunoSEQ multiplex PCR, and TCRdb's table has in-frame clones only and misses some. Here the sample spans 300,000 to 350,000 clones, approximately 15% being singletons. Source material: central memory CD4+ T cells from blood. The receptors here all came from a man aged 30 to 39 in good health.

The rearrangement joins TRBV28 to TRBJ2-3; TRBD2 agrees at 13 bases. This CDR3 contains 16 residues. The V segment lost 5 bases and the J segment 6 bases; nucleotides outside the gene matches: 8. Germline V gene sequence: CDR1 MDHEN, CDR2 SYDVKM. CDR3 sequence reads: CASSVTSGGTGDTQYF. The CDR3, as DNA: TGTGCCAGCAGTGTGACTAGCGGGGGGACTGGGGATACGCAGTATTTT.

The rearrangement joins TRBV13 to TRBJ2-1; D gene uncertain. This CDR3 contains 13 residues. V lost 2 bases, J lost 6 bases, and 8 bases lay in between. CDR1 and CDR2 (germline): PRHDT, FYEKMQ (reference sequence). The CDR3 DNA is TGTGCCAGCAGCTTACTCTCGCTCAATGAGCAGTTCTTC. This translates into CASSLLSLNEQFF.

The chain couples TRBV7-2 to TRBJ1-2, with D maybe TRBD1 (5 bases). This CDR3 region has 17 residues. V lost 6 bases to trimming and J lost 8 bases, with 28 bases between them. Germline CDR1 SGHTA, CDR2 FQGNSA. CDR3 in DNA: TGTGCCAGCAGTCGGGTCCCGGGGGTTCAGGGACGGCGGGGCTACACCTTC. Protein product: CASSRVPGVQGRRGYTF.

A few counts support this clone. This sequence joins TRBV4-1 and TRBJ1-2, with a tentative D call TRBD1 (6 bases). V was cut by 3 bases and J by 6 bases, with 17 bases left in between. The CDR3 totals 15 residues. Per germline, CDR1 MGHRA and CDR2 YSYEKL. Here the CDR3 reads CASSHPNLGANGYTF. For the CDR3, the DNA is TGCGCCAGCAGCCACCCCAATCTGGGGGCAAATGGCTACACCTTC.

The genes are TRBV14 and TRBJ1-3; D is uncertain. Germline CDR1 reads SGHDN; CDR2 reads FVKESK. The CDR3 extends over 13 amino acids. Between the trimmed V and J ends, which lost 7 bases and 5 bases, there was a span of 12 bases. The CDR3 DNA is TGTGCCAGCACCCCATTTCCTCGAAACACCATATATTTT. This translates into CASTPFPRNTIYF.

The V gene is TRBV5-4, the J gene TRBJ2-1; TRBD2 is a possible D gene (6 bases). Germline CDR1 SGHNT, CDR2 YYREEE (reference sequence). Trimming took 4 bases from V and 3 from J, leaving 17 bases between them. This CDR3 spans 16 amino acids. CDR3 coding DNA: TGTGCCAGCAGCGCTGGGGCAAAAGCGGGCTACAATGAGCAGTTCTTC. Translated, it gives CASSAGAKAGYNEQFF.

V gene TRBV7-6 combines with J gene TRBJ1-5; D might be TRBD1 (5 bases). The CDR3 runs 16 residues. Germline CDR1 and CDR2: SGHVS and FNYEAQ. Trimming stripped 5 bases from V and 7 bases from J, with 21 bases between. As DNA, the CDR3 is TGTGCCAGCAGCGAATCTCCCCCGGACACCCAACAGCCCCAGCATTTT. Its translation is CASSESPPDTQQPQHF.

This clone was picked up a small number of times. The CDR3 loop reads CASSLNRGNYEQYF. The CDR3 nucleotides read TGTGCCAGCAGCCTCAACAGGGGAAACTACGAGCAGTACTTC. The chain recombines TRBV5-4 with TRBJ2-7; the match to TRBD1 covers 7 bases. Germline V lookup: CDR1 SGHNT, CDR2 YYREEE (reference sequence). CDR3 length equals 14 residues. J was trimmed by 3 bases and V by 4 bases; bases with no gene match: 7.

The count of this clone is one. The chain is built from TRBV4-2 and TRBJ2-6; the match to TRBD1 covers 8 bases. J gave up 2 bases and V 2 bases, and 14 bases lay outside the gene matches. This CDR3 comprises 20 residues. The V gene's germline CDR1 is LGHNA and CDR2 YNFKEQ. The CDR3 sequence: CASSQRGTGQESAGANVLTF. The CDR3 DNA sequence: TGTGCCAGCAGCCAAAGGGGAACGGGACAGGAGAGCGCTGGGGCCAACGTCCTGACTTTC.

The CDR3 sequence is CASSSQGREPQHF. The CDR3 DNA reads TGTGCCAGCAGCTCTCAGGGGAGGGAGCCCCAGCATTTT. The gene calls are TRBV5-4 and TRBJ1-5, with a weak D call TRBD1 (6 bases). The CDR3 covers 13 residues. From germline, CDR1 is SGHNT and CDR2 YYREEE (reference sequence). V was clipped by 3 bases and J by 8 bases, with 12 bases between them.

This clone has a handful of counts. The chain employs TRBV6-6 and TRBJ1-2; D gene ambiguous. The germline gives CDR1 MNHNY, CDR2 SVGAGI (reference sequence). The V end was cut by 5 bases, the J end by 4 bases, with 11 bases between. This CDR3 region has 13 residues. The CDR3 DNA sequence: TGTGCCAGCAGTGGGCCCGGGAGCTATGGCTACACCTTC. This encodes CASSGPGSYGYTF.

This chain uses TRBV7-2 with TRBJ2-3; D not resolved. This CDR3 has 13 amino acids. Germline values: CDR1 SGHTA, CDR2 FQGNSA. The V end was cut by 3 bases, the J end by 1 base, with 5 bases between. The CDR3 region has the DNA TGTGCCAGCAGCTTGTCCGGCACAGATACGCAGTATTTT. It yields the protein CASSLSGTDTQYF.

This clone has just a few counts. This chain uses TRBV18 with TRBJ2-5; D gene unclear. Germline CDR1 reads KGHSH; CDR2 reads LQKENI. The CDR3 length is 12 residues. V dropped 3 bases and J dropped 3 bases, with 5 bases sitting between them. The CDR3 sequence: CASSPRKETQYF. The CDR3 DNA reads as TGTGCCAGCTCACCCCGAAAAGAGACCCAGTACTTC.

This clone was detected a few times. The J gene is TRBJ2-1, the V gene TRBV11-3; 11 nucleotides align to TRBD2. The CDR3 is made up of 15 amino acids. Germline CDR1 is SGHNT and CDR2 is YENEEA. V lost 5 bases to trimming and J lost 5 bases; unmatched junction nucleotides: 5. The CDR3 DNA reads as TGTGCCAGCAGCCCCGGGGGACTAGCGGACAATGAGCAGTTCTTC. This encodes CASSPGGLADNEQFF.

The V and J genes are TRBV13 and TRBJ1-1; a possible D gene is TRBD1 (6 bases). Deletions cut 0 bases from V and 5 bases from J, with 10 bases between. The CDR3 covers 14 residues. Germline V gene lookup returns CDR1 PRHDT and CDR2 FYEKMQ (reference sequence). The CDR3 bases are TGTGCCAGCAGCTTAGGCGGGGGCTGGACTGAAGCTTTCTTT. As protein: CASSLGGGWTEAFF. The whole variable domain, remainder taken from reference TRBV13 and TRBJ1-1, is AAGVIQSPRHLIKEKRETATLKCYPIPRHDTVYWYQQGPGQDPQFLISFYEKMQSDKGSIPDRFSAQQFSDYHSELNMSSLELGDSALYFCASSLGGGWTEAFFGQGTRLTVV.

This clone showed up just a few times. The rearrangement uses TRBV14 and TRBJ2-3, with a weak D call TRBD2 (5 bases). Germline CDR1 SGHDN, CDR2 FVKESK. V was trimmed by 2 bases and J by 5 bases, leaving 5 bases between them. The CDR3 length is 12 residues. CDR3 DNA: TGTGCCAGCAGCCAACGGGGAGATACGCAGTATTTT. Translation gives CASSQRGDTQYF.

J is TRBJ1-5 and V is TRBV13; possible D gene TRBD1, 5 bases. CDR3 length: 14 residues. The V end lost 0 bases, the J end lost 3 bases, and 6 bases lay between the germline ends. Looked up from germline, CDR1 is PRHDT and CDR2 is FYEKMQ (reference sequence). The CDR3 DNA is TGTGCCAGCAGCTTAGGGGGGGTCAATCAGCCCCAGCATTTT. Translation gives CASSLGGVNQPQHF. Complete variable domain (other parts from reference TRBV13 and TRBJ1-5): AAGVIQSPRHLIKEKRETATLKCYPIPRHDTVYWYQQGPGQDPQFLISFYEKMQSDKGSIPDRFSAQQFSDYHSELNMSSLELGDSALYFCASSLGGVNQPQHFGDGTRLSIL.

The rearrangement uses TRBV4-1 and TRBJ1-2; D not certain. V was trimmed by 3 bases and J by 5 bases, leaving 10 bases between them. This CDR3 contains 13 residues. Germline values: CDR1 MGHRA, CDR2 YSYEKL. CDR3 amino acids: CASSQVELYGYTF. In nucleotides, the CDR3 is TGCGCCAGCAGCCAGGTCGAGTTGTATGGCTACACCTTC.

Only a few counts were recorded for this clone. The rearrangement uses TRBV10-1 and TRBJ2-7; D is unclear. V was trimmed by 2 bases and J by 8 bases, leaving 13 bases between them. The CDR3 has 13 residues. Germline V gives CDR1 WNHNN, CDR2 SYGVQD (reference sequence). The CDR3, as DNA: TGCGCCAGCAGTGAGCCGGACCTCTTGCAGCAGTACGTC. This sequence encodes CASSEPDLLQQYV.

A few counts support this clone. The chain couples TRBV29-1 to TRBJ2-1; TRBD2 aligns across 15 bases. The junction had 7 bases not matched to a gene; V was cut back by 4 bases and J by 6 bases. The CDR3 loop spans 16 amino acids. Germline V CDR1 and CDR2: SQVTM, ANQGSEA. The chain's CDR3 is CSVGGTSGRSPNEQFF. DNA of the CDR3: TGCAGCGTTGGGGGGACTAGCGGGAGGAGTCCCAATGAGCAGTTCTTC.

The genes are TRBV7-9 and TRBJ1-2; the D gene is possibly TRBD1 (6 bases). V lost 1 base and J 0 bases, leaving 12 bases between the germline ends. CDR1 SEHNR and CDR2 FQNEAQ come from the germline V gene (reference sequence). The CDR3 contains 16 residues. This CDR3 is CASSLETTGSNYGYTF. CDR3 coding DNA: TGTGCCAGCAGCTTAGAGACGACAGGTTCTAACTATGGCTACACCTTC.

The rearrangement links TRBV7-2 to TRBJ2-1; 7 bases agree with TRBD2. Germline lookup yields CDR1 SGHTA and CDR2 FQGNSA. Trimming at V came to 8 bases and at J to 5 bases, leaving 6 bases not matched to a gene. The CDR3 is 13 amino acids. The CDR3 loop reads CASAGVWNNEQFF. For the CDR3, the DNA is TGTGCCAGCGCGGGAGTTTGGAACAATGAGCAGTTCTTC. The variable domain in full, completed from reference TRBV7-2 and TRBJ2-1, reads GAGVSQSPSNKVTEKGKDVELRCDPISGHTALYWYRQSLGQGLEFLIYFQGNSAPDKSGLPSDRFSAERTGGSVSTLTIQRTQQEDSAVYLCASAGVWNNEQFFGPGTRLTVL.

The chain employs TRBV7-9 and TRBJ2-7; D ambiguous. The CDR3 has 13 amino acids. Trimming cost V 3 bases and J 3 bases, with 9 bases left between them. Germline V lookup: CDR1 SEHNR, CDR2 FQNEAQ (reference sequence). CDR3 in DNA: TGTGCCAGCAGCTTCTGGCCGGGCTACGAGCAGTACGTC. Translating gives CASSFWPGYEQYV.

The sample holds a few counts of this clone. The chain recombines TRBV4-3 with TRBJ2-7; possible D gene TRBD2, 5 bases. The ends were cut back, 2 bases at V and 3 bases at J, with 14 bases in the middle. Germline CDR1 reads LGHNA; CDR2 reads YSLEER. The CDR3 consists of 15 residues. The CDR3 sequence: CASSQIPGNGYEQYF. DNA for the CDR3: TGCGCCAGCAGCCAAATCCCGGGGAACGGCTACGAGCAGTACTTC.

This clone has just a few counts. The chain uses TRBV7-2 and TRBJ2-5; 8 bases align to TRBD2. The V segment lost 5 bases and the J segment 5 bases; nucleotides outside the gene matches: 13. This CDR3 region has 16 residues. CDR1 and CDR2 (germline): SGHTA, FQGNSA. CDR3 in amino acids: CASSRETRGGLETQYF. In nucleotides, the CDR3 is TGTGCCAGCAGCCGTGAGACCCGCGGGGGGCTGGAGACCCAGTACTTC. Supplemented by reference TRBV7-2 and TRBJ2-5, the full variable domain reads GAGVSQSPSNKVTEKGKDVELRCDPISGHTALYWYRQSLGQGLEFLIYFQGNSAPDKSGLPSDRFSAERTGGSVSTLTIQRTQQEDSAVYLCASSRETRGGLETQYFGPGTRLLVL.

The V call is TRBV10-3, the J call TRBJ1-5, with TRBD1 as a possible D gene (5 bases). Germline V CDR1 and CDR2: ENHRY, SYGVKD. The CDR3 runs 13 residues. V was pared by 10 bases and J by 3 bases, with 13 bases between. The CDR3 sequence: CATCDSLNQPQHF. CDR3 in DNA: TGTGCCACATGTGACAGCCTCAATCAGCCCCAGCATTTT.

The chain is built from TRBV5-1 and TRBJ2-5; 8 bases map to TRBD1. Trimming at V came to 7 bases and at J to 3 bases, leaving 8 bases not matched to a gene. CDR3 length: 14 residues. Germline-derived CDR1 and CDR2 are SGHRS and YFSETQ. The CDR3 coding sequence is TGCGCCAGCGCGCCGGGACAGGTGAAAGAGACCCAGTACTTC. Protein product: CASAPGQVKETQYF.